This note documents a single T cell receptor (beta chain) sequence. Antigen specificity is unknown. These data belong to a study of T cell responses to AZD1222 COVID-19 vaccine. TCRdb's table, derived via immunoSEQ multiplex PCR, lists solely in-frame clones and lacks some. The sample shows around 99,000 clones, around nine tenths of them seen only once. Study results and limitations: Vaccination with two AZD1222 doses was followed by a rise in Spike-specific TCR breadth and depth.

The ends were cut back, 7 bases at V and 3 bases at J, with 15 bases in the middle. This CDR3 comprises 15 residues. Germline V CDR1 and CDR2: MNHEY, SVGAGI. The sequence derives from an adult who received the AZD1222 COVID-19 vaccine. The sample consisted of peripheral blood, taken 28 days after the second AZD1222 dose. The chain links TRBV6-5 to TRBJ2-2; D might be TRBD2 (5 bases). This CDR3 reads CASTPARAYTGELFF. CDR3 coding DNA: TGTGCCAGCACCCCAGCGAGGGCCTACACCGGGGAGCTGTTTTTT.